This T cell receptor beta chain was recorded in a study of T cell changes during pregnancy in multiple sclerosis. The method was immunoSEQ multiplex PCR; TCRdb's version includes in-frame clones alone and lacks a portion of them. The table lists about 70,000 clones, roughly 91% of them singletons, with around 0.27% in the top ten. With 4 bases clipped from V and 5 bases from J, the junction kept 8 bases outside the gene matches. CDR1 and CDR2 from the germline V gene are SNHLY and FYNNEI. The CDR3 contains 15 residues. This material consisted of CD4+ T cells from peripheral blood mononuclear cells, taken after pregnancy. J is TRBJ2-3 and V is TRBV2; the match to TRBD1 covers 8 bases. The TCR was taken from a female donor with multiple sclerosis, enrolled in a pregnancy study. The CDR3 nucleotides read TGTGCCAGCAGTGCCCCAGGGGGCGGATTAGATACGCAGTATTTT. It translates to CASSAPGGGLDTQYF.